The 21 T cell receptor beta chains in this list originate from one sample, sequenced in a study of OX40 agonist ivuxolimab in advanced cancers. Generated by immunoSEQ multiplex PCR, the TCRdb table keeps only in-frame clones and is missing some. The sample records about 20,000 clones, approximately 86% being singletons. Sequencing was performed on CD4+ or CD8+ T cells sorted from blood, taken in a trial of the OX40 agonist ivuxolimab. Receptors were obtained from an adult with an advanced solid tumor such as melanoma, head and neck, liver or kidney cancer.

The chain combines TRBV7-9 with TRBJ1-2; D gene uncertain. The length of the CDR3 is 13 residues. In germline, CDR1 is SEHNR, CDR2 FQNEAQ (reference sequence). Trimming removed 1 base at V and 7 bases at J, with 10 bases between. The CDR3 DNA reads as TGTGCCAGCAGCTTAGACCGAAGGTTTGGCTACACCTTC. Encoded protein: CASSLDRRFGYTF.

This rearrangement joins TRBV6-1 to TRBJ2-3, with D uncertain. Germline V lookup: CDR1 MNHNS, CDR2 SASEGT. The CDR3 runs to 12 residues. Between the trimmed V and J ends, which lost 4 bases and 3 bases, there was a span of 5 bases. CDR3 in DNA: TGTGCCAGCAGTGGTATAACAGATACGCAGTATTTT. Its translation: CASSGITDTQYF.

J is TRBJ2-7 and V is TRBV25-1, with D perhaps TRBD1 (6 bases). CDR1 and CDR2 (germline): MGHDK, SYGVNS. This CDR3 is built from 14 residues. V lost 8 bases and J lost 3, with 17 bases in between. DNA for the CDR3: TGTGCCAGCCAAGGACCGAAGGGGGTCTACGAGCAGTACTTC. Its protein product is CASQGPKGVYEQYF.

This chain uses TRBV7-8 with TRBJ1-1, with unresolved D. The CDR3 totals 15 residues. V lost 1 base and J lost 4, with 13 bases in between. The germline CDR1 and CDR2 sequences are SGHVS and FQNEAQ. Written as DNA, the CDR3 is TGTGCCAGCAGCTTAGGTACTGCGGTGGGCACTGAAGCTTTCTTT. Its protein is CASSLGTAVGTEAFF. Complete variable domain (other parts from reference TRBV7-8 and TRBJ1-1): GAGVSQSPRYKVAKRGQDVALRCDPISGHVSLFWYQQALGQGPEFLTYFQNEAQLDKSGLPSDRFFAERPEGSVSTLKIQRTQQEDSAVYLCASSLGTAVGTEAFFGQGTRLTVV.

V gene TRBV15 combines with J gene TRBJ2-7, with a weak D call TRBD1 (6 bases). Trimming removed 0 bases at V and 4 bases at J, with 16 bases between. The CDR3 is 16 residues long. Germline V gene lookup returns CDR1 LNHNV and CDR2 YYDKDF (reference sequence). The CDR3 here is CATSRDLGQGSYEQYF. The DNA for the CDR3 is TGTGCCACCAGCAGAGATTTGGGGCAGGGGTCGTACGAGCAGTACTTC.

The J gene is TRBJ2-7, the V gene TRBV7-9; D remains unclear. Trimming removed 1 base at V and 4 bases at J, with 11 bases between. This CDR3 spans 14 amino acids. Germline lookup yields CDR1 SEHNR and CDR2 FQNEAQ (reference sequence). CDR3 nucleotides: TGTGCCAGCAGCTTAGGCGGATTCTCTTACGAGCAGTACTTC. Amino acids: CASSLGGFSYEQYF.

The chain joins TRBV16 to TRBJ1-5; D not certain. The CDR3 spans 15 residues. V was trimmed by 3 bases and J by 0 bases, leaving 9 bases between them. Germline V CDR1 and CDR2: KGHSY, FQNENV. The CDR3 bases are TGTGCCAGCAGCCACACTGACTATAGCAATCAGCCCCAGCATTTT. It is translated as CASSHTDYSNQPQHF.

This chain connects TRBV19 to TRBJ2-3; weak D call: TRBD2 (7 bases). This CDR3 has 17 amino acids. Germline lookup yields CDR1 LNHDA and CDR2 SQIVND (reference sequence). Trimming pared 5 bases from V and 3 bases from J, leaving 21 bases between. The CDR3 DNA sequence: TGTGCCAGTAGTCGCGAACGGGGGGCCTCATCTACAGATACGCAGTATTTT. Its protein product is CASSRERGASSTDTQYF.

This clone was observed once. The gene calls are TRBV10-2 and TRBJ1-2; TRBD1 aligns across 7 bases. CDR3 length: 13 residues. Germline lookup yields CDR1 WSHSY and CDR2 SAAADI. J gave up 5 bases and V 4 bases, and 4 bases lay outside the gene matches. The CDR3 nucleotides read TGCGCCAGCAGTGGTGACAGGGATTATGGCTACACCTTC. Translating it yields CASSGDRDYGYTF.

The genes are TRBV7-3 and TRBJ1-1, with no clear D. The CDR3 is made up of 13 amino acids. Trimming cost V 2 bases and J 6 bases, with 10 bases left between them. Germline CDR1 and CDR2: SGHTA and FQGTGA. CDR3 loop: CASSLDPSAEAFF. The CDR3 DNA reads TGTGCCAGCAGCTTAGATCCCTCGGCTGAAGCTTTCTTT.

This chain links TRBV7-9 with TRBJ2-7; D is unresolved. The germline V gene has CDR1 SEHNR and CDR2 FQNEAQ (reference sequence). With 1 base removed from V and 4 bases from J, the gap between germline ends came to 11 bases. The CDR3 is made up of 14 amino acids. The CDR3 sequence is CASSLELRSYEQYF. As DNA, the CDR3 is TGTGCCAGCAGCTTAGAGCTTAGGTCATACGAGCAGTACTTC.

The chain has TRBV6-5 and TRBJ2-7; tentatively, D is TRBD1 (6 bases). CDR1 MNHEY and CDR2 SVGAGI come from the germline V gene. The CDR3 covers 12 residues. V lost 9 bases, J lost 2 bases, and 11 bases lay in between. The CDR3 spells CASRDNAYEQYF. CDR3 nucleotides: TGTGCCAGTAGGGACAACGCCTACGAGCAGTACTTC.

The CDR3 region is CASSRVDRSYGYTF. Written as DNA, the CDR3 is TGTGCCAGCAGCCGGGTGGACAGGTCCTATGGCTACACCTTC. The chain couples TRBV5-4 to TRBJ1-2; 7 nucleotides agree with TRBD1. Per germline, CDR1 SGHNT and CDR2 YYREEE (reference sequence). The CDR3 consists of 14 residues. Trimming at V came to 4 bases and at J to 4 bases, leaving 7 bases not matched to a gene.

V usage is TRBV7-8 and J usage is TRBJ2-2; possibly TRBD2 for D (5 bases). Germline loops: CDR1 SGHVS, CDR2 FQNEAQ. V lost 2 bases and J 7 bases, leaving 17 bases between the germline ends. CDR3 length: 16 amino acids. In DNA, the CDR3 is TGTGCCAGCAGCTTACCCAACTCGGACTGGGGCGGGGAGCTGTTTTTT. It is translated as CASSLPNSDWGGELFF. Using reference TRBV7-8 and TRBJ2-2 for the parts outside the CDR3, the full variable domain is GAGVSQSPRYKVAKRGQDVALRCDPISGHVSLFWYQQALGQGPEFLTYFQNEAQLDKSGLPSDRFFAERPEGSVSTLKIQRTQQEDSAVYLCASSLPNSDWGGELFFGEGSRLTVL.

CDR3 protein: CASSFPGSGRGNEQFF. In DNA form, the CDR3 reads TGTGCCAGCAGCTTCCCGGGTAGCGGGAGGGGCAATGAGCAGTTCTTC. The rearrangement joins TRBV5-6 to TRBJ2-1, with TRBD2 matching over 11 bases. CDR3 length: 16 amino acids. CDR1 is SGHDT, CDR2 YYEEEE, per germline. Trimming at V came to 2 bases and at J to 6 bases, leaving 7 bases not matched to a gene.

The V and J genes are TRBV7-8 and TRBJ2-1; perhaps TRBD2 as D (6 bases). This CDR3 contains 13 residues. V dropped 1 base and J dropped 6 bases, with 7 bases sitting between them. Germline lookup yields CDR1 SGHVS and CDR2 FQNEAQ. The CDR3 DNA follows: TGTGCCAGCAGCTTAGAGGAGGGCAATGAGCAGTTCTTC. Protein sequence: CASSLEEGNEQFF.

V and J are TRBV7-2 and TRBJ1-1; D uncertain. Trimming left V 0 bases short and J 7 bases short, with 3 bases between. This CDR3 spans 11 amino acids. Germline V CDR1 and CDR2: SGHTA, FQGNSA. CDR3 coding DNA: TGTGCCAGCAGCTTAGCGTATGAAGCTTTCTTT. It translates to CASSLAYEAFF.

The chain is built from TRBV5-1 and TRBJ2-7, with D possibly matching TRBD1 (5 bases). This CDR3 has 13 amino acids. V was cut by 3 bases and J by 2 bases, with 9 bases left in between. Germline V gene sequence: CDR1 SGHRS, CDR2 YFSETQ. DNA of the CDR3: TGCGCCAGCAGCTACGGACAACCCTACGAGCAGTACTTC. Amino acids: CASSYGQPYEQYF.

The chain uses TRBV7-2 and TRBJ1-2, with no clear D. V was trimmed by 0 bases and J by 0 bases, leaving 11 bases between them. This CDR3 is 16 amino acids long. Germline V gene lookup returns CDR1 SGHTA and CDR2 FQGNSA. The CDR3 bases are TGTGCCAGCAGCTTAGCCGTTCGGGGAGCTAACTATGGCTACACCTTC. Amino acids: CASSLAVRGANYGYTF.

The rearrangement joins TRBV27 to TRBJ1-5, with 8 bases matching TRBD1. Germline V gene sequence: CDR1 MNHEY, CDR2 SMNVEV (reference sequence). The CDR3 sequence is 16 residues long. Losses at the gene ends were 6 bases for V and 6 bases for J; bases not matched to a gene: 13. CDR3 protein: CASRMVTPGGLQPQHF. The CDR3 nucleotides are TGTGCCAGCAGAATGGTCACCCCAGGGGGCCTTCAGCCCCAGCATTTT.

The chain links TRBV6-5 to TRBJ2-2, with 11 bases fitting TRBD2. The CDR3 covers 15 residues. V lost 7 bases to trimming and J lost 7 bases; unmatched junction nucleotides: 8. Germline V gene sequence: CDR1 MNHEY, CDR2 SVGAGI. The CDR3 loop reads CASNRLAGMVGELFF. DNA of the CDR3: TGTGCCAGCAACAGACTAGCGGGAATGGTCGGGGAGCTGTTTTTT.